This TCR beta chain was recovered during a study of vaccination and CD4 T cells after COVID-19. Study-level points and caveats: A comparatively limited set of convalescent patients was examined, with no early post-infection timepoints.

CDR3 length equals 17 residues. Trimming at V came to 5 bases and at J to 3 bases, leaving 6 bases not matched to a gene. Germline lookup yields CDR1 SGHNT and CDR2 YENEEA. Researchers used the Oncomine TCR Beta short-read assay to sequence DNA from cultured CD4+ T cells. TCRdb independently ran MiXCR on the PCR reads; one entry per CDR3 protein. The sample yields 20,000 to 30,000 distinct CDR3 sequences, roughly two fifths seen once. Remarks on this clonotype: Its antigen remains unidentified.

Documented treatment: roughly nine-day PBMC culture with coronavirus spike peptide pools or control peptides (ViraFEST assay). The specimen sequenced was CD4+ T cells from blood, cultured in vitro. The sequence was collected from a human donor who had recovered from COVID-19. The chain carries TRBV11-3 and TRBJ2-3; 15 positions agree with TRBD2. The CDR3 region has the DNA TGTGCCAGCAGCCCCGGACTAGCGGGGGGGCGTACAGATACGCAGTATTTT. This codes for CASSPGLAGGRTDTQYF.